The entry that follows covers one TCR beta chain sequence. Its antigen remains undetermined. Per-base qualities were not stored, and no clone one base away is much larger. The CDR3 regions of human TCRbeta chains were analyzed by immunosequencing. The paper's processing steps were these. Repertoire TCRs were matched against a reference library of SARS-CoV-2-specific TCRs generated with the MIRA antigen-specificity platform. Breadth meant the fraction of unique TCRs that were SARS-CoV-2-associated, whereas depth meant the fraction of total T cells that were SARS-CoV-2-associated. Using the MIRA data, each spike-specific TCR was mapped to the spike region that the TCR reacts to and placed in a CD4 or CD8 class. Log10-transformed breadth and depth values were compared by one-way ANOVA with Sidak's multiple comparisons tests. The clones in this table, taken by TCRdb from immuneACCESS, are in-frame only. Not every clone is retained; where verified, under half of the shortfall comes from an unresolved V gene, and the cause of the rest is unknown. That table supplies the V and J calls and clone size; D and trimming were determined from the DNA. In all, the sample holds around 130,000 clones, and more than 85% of those were seen once. Jointly, the top ten make up about 3% of the sample.

This sample was taken from a study of T cell responses to AZD1222 COVID-19 vaccine (dated by TCRdb to about 2021). Context from the whole study: AZD1222 recipients given second doses at about 4 weeks or at about 12 weeks were pooled, since spike-specific TCR depth and breadth were not found to differ between the two schedules. TCR sequencing was performed for 230 to 250 trial participants, of whom around 210 were given two doses of AZD1222 and some 25 were given two doses of MenACWY control vaccine. Trial participants were enrolled by age into 18-55, 56-69 and 70-plus year subgroups, with about 150, 28 and 57 TCR-sequenced participants respectively. Study-wide conclusions, independent of this receptor: No day 14 peak-response samples were available, so repertoires were characterized only after the peak T cell response. Only six AZD1222 recipients were SARS-CoV-2 seropositive at baseline, limiting conclusions about previously exposed vaccinees. Reportedly, close to half of the unique spike-specific TCRs recognized epitopes lying outside the regions that are mutated in the B.1.351 and B.1.1.7 variants. The 56-69-year group was small, and its depth increase did not reach significance, likely because of low power. The whole spike protein was spanned by vaccine-associated CD4 TCRs, and dominant responses were seen in regions 160-218 and 743-854. Spike-specific TCR breadth and depth rose significantly after two AZD1222 doses compared with day 0 and with MenACWY recipients. Most participants were white British and females outnumbered males, and the authors suggested that clonal diversity may have been underestimated.

Its CDR3 holds 18 amino acids, cysteine through phenylalanine. The sequence is cut down to CDR3 DNA, 54 bases in frame from base 1. Based on the germline V gene, the CDR1 and CDR2 sequences are SGHTS and YDEGEE. Unmatched junction bases come to 8, with V trimmed by 1 base and J by 3 bases. Taken with the paper, the label for time point translates to: baseline before first vaccination. The vaccinee samples were drawn from two UK trials, COV001 and COV002, one of which was a single-blind randomized controlled phase 2/3 trial testing AZD1222 (ChAdOx1 nCoV-19) in healthy adults. For TCRbeta chain sequencing, PBMC samples from trial participants were taken at day 0 and at day 28 after the second dose.

The chain is encoded by TRBV5-8 joined to TRBJ2-1, and 12 junction bases match TRBD2. This receptor was obtained from an adult in good health. Sequences were derived from peripheral blood, sampled on day 0 of AZD1222 vaccination. The DNA sequence reads TGTGCCAGCAGCTTGTACCCAGCGACTAGCGGGAGCTACAATGAGCAGTTCTTC. This is translated as CASSLYPATSGSYNEQFF.